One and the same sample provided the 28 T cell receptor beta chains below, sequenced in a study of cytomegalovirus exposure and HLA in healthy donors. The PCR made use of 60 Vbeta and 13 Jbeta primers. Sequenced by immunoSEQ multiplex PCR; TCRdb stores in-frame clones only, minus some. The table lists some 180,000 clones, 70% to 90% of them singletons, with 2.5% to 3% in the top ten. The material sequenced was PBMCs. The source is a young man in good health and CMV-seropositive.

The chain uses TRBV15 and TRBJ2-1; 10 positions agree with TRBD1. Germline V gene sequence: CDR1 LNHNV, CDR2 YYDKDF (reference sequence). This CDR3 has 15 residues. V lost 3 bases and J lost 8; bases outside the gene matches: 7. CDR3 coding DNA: TGTGCCACCAGCAGCCGGGACAGGGGACAGGATGAGCAGTTCTTC. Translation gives CATSSRDRGQDEQFF.

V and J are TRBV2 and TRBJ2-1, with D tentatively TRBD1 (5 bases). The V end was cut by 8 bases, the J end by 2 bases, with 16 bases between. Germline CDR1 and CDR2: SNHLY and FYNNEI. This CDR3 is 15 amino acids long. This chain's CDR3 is CASLPSTETYNEQFF. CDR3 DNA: TGTGCCAGCCTTCCCTCGACAGAAACCTACAATGAGCAGTTCTTC.

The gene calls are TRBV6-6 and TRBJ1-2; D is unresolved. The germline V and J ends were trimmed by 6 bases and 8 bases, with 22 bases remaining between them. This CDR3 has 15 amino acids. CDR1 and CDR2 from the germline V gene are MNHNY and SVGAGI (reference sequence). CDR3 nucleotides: TGTGCCAGCAGGACGATAGGGCGGGGAGTTGAGGGCTACACCTTC. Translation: CASRTIGRGVEGYTF.

In DNA form, the CDR3 reads TGTGCCAGCAGTTACGGTTCGGGGGATCAGCCCCAGCATTTT. As protein: CASSYGSGDQPQHF. V and J are TRBV6-5 and TRBJ1-5; D might be TRBD1 (5 bases). This CDR3 is built from 14 residues. CDR1 is MNHEY, CDR2 SVGAGI, per germline. With 2 bases removed from V and 5 bases from J, the gap between germline ends came to 10 bases.

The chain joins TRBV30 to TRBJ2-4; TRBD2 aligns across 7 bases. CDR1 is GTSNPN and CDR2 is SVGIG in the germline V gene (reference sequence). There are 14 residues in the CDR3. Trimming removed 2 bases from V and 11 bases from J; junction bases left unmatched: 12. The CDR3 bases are TGTGCCTGGAGTTGGGCGGGAGCCCCTAAGGTTCAGTACTTC. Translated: CAWSWAGAPKVQYF.

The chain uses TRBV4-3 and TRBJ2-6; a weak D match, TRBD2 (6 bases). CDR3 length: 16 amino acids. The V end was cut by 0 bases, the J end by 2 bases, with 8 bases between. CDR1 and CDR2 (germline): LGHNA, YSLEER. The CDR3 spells CASSQDSGAGANVLTF. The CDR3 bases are TGCGCCAGCAGCCAAGATTCGGGGGCTGGGGCCAACGTCCTGACTTTC.

The CDR3 sequence is CASSASGLGINEQYF. The CDR3 nucleotides read TGTGCCAGCAGTGCCTCGGGACTAGGAATCAACGAGCAGTACTTC. The V call is TRBV25-1, the J call TRBJ2-7; 8 bases align to TRBD2. Germline V lookup: CDR1 MGHDK, CDR2 SYGVNS. With V trimmed by 4 bases and J by 5 bases, 10 bases remained unmatched. CDR3 length: 15 residues.

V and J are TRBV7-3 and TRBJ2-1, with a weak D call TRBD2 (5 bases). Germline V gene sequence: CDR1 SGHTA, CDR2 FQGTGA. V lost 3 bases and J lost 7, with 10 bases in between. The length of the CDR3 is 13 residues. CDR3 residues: CASSLYTSNEQFF. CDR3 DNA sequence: TGTGCCAGCAGCTTGTACACTAGTAATGAGCAGTTCTTC.

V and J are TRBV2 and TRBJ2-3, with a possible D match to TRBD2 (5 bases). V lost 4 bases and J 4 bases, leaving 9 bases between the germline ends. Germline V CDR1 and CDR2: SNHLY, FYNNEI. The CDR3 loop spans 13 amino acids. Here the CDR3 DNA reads TGTGCCAGCAGTGGGACTCAGCCAGATACGCAGTATTTT. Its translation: CASSGTQPDTQYF. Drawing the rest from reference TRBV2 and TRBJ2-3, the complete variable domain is EPEVTQTPSHQVTQMGQEVILRCVPISNHLYFYWYRQILGQKVEFLVSFYNNEISEKSEIFDDQFSVERPDGSNFTLKIRSTKLEDSAMYFCASSGTQPDTQYFGPGTRLTVL.

CDR3: CASSSFTGGETQYF. CDR3 DNA sequence: TGTGCCAGCAGTTCCTTTACAGGGGGGGAGACCCAGTACTTC. The gene calls are TRBV6-5 and TRBJ2-5, with 8 bases matching TRBD1. Germline V gene data show CDR1 as MNHEY and CDR2 as SVGAGI. The CDR3 is 14 amino acids. V lost 4 bases and J lost 5; bases outside the gene matches: 6.

This chain's CDR3 is CASSPLRERPDTQYF. As DNA, the CDR3 is TGTGCCAGCAGCCCCCTGCGGGAGCGCCCAGATACGCAGTATTTT. The chain couples TRBV11-2 to TRBJ2-3, with 7 bases lining up with TRBD2. The CDR3 runs to 15 residues. J was trimmed by 4 bases and V by 5 bases; bases with no gene match: 9. Germline V lookup: CDR1 SGHAT, CDR2 FQNNGV.

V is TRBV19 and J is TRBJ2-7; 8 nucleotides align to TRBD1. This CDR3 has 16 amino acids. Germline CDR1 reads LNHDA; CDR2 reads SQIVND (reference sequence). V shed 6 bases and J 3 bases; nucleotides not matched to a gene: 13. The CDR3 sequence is CASSHEPRGRVYEQYF. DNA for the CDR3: TGTGCCAGTAGCCACGAACCCAGGGGGCGGGTCTACGAGCAGTACTTC.

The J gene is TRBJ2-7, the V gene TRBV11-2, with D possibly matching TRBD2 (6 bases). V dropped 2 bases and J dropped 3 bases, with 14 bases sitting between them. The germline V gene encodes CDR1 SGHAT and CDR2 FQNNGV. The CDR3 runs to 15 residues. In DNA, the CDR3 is TGTGCCAGCAGCTTACAGGAGGGCCCACTCTACGAGCAGTACTTC. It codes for CASSLQEGPLYEQYF.

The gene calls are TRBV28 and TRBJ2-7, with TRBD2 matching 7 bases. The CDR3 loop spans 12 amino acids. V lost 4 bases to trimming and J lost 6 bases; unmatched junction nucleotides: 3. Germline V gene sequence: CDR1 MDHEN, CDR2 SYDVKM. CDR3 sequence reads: CASSSGGSEQYV. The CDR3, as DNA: TGTGCCAGCAGTTCTGGCGGGAGCGAGCAGTACGTC.

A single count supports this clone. The CDR3 DNA follows: TGTGCCAGCACCTCGGACAGGGGGCCAACAGATACGCAGTATTTT. It yields the protein CASTSDRGPTDTQYF. The chain employs TRBV14 and TRBJ2-3, with 11 bases aligning to TRBD1. The CDR3 is 15 residues long. In germline, CDR1 is SGHDN, CDR2 FVKESK. V lost 7 bases, J lost 3 bases, and 6 bases stayed unmatched.

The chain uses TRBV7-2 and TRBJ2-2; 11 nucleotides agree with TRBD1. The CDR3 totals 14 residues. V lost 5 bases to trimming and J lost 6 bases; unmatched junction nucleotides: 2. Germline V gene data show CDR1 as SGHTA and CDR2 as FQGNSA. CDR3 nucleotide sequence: TGTGCCAGCAGCCCGGGACAGGGGGCCGGGGAGCTGTTTTTT. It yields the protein CASSPGQGAGELFF.

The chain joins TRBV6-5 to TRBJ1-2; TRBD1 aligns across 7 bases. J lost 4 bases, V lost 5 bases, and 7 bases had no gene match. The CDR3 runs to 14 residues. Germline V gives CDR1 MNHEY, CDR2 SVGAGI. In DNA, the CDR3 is TGTGCCAGCAGTCCCAGACAGGGTAGCTATGGCTACACCTTC. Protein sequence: CASSPRQGSYGYTF.

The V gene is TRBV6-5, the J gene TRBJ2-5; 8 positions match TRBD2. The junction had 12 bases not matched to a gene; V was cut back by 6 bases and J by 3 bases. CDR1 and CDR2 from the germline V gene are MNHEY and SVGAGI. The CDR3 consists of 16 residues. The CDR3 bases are TGTGCCAGCAGCTACCTATCGAGCGGGAGCGAAGAGACCCAGTACTTC. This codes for CASSYLSSGSEETQYF.

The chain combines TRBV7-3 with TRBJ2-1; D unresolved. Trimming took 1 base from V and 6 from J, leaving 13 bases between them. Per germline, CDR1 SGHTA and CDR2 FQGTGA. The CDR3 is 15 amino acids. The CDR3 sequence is CASSLNILAGNEQFF. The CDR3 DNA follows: TGTGCCAGCAGCTTAAATATCCTGGCAGGCAATGAGCAGTTCTTC.

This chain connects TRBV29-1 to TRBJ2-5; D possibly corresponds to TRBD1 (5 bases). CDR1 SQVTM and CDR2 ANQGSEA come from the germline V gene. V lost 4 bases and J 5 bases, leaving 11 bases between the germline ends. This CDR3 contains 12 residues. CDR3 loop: CSVARAGETQYF. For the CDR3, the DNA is TGCAGCGTTGCCAGGGCCGGGGAGACCCAGTACTTC. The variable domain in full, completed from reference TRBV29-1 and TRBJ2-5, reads SAVISQKPSRDICQRGTSLTIQCQVDSQVTMMFWYRQQPGQSLTLIATANQGSEATYESGFVIDKFPISRPNLTFSTLTVSNMSPEDSSIYLCSVARAGETQYFGPGTRLLVL.

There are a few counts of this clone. The CDR3 DNA reads as TGTGCCAGCACCCGGCGAGGAGGGGACACTGAAGCTTTCTTT. It specifies CASTRRGGDTEAFF. The chain uses TRBV13 and TRBJ1-1; TRBD1 is a possible D gene (5 bases). The germline CDR1 and CDR2 sequences are PRHDT and FYEKMQ (reference sequence). Between the trimmed V and J ends, which lost 7 bases and 3 bases, there was a span of 15 bases. This CDR3 is built from 14 residues.

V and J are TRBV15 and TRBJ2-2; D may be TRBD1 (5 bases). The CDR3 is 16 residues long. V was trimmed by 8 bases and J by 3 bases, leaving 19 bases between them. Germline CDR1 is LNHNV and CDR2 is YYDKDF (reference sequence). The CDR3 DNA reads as TGTGCCACCCGAACTACAATAGACAGTCACACCGGGGAGCTGTTTTTT. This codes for CATRTTIDSHTGELFF.

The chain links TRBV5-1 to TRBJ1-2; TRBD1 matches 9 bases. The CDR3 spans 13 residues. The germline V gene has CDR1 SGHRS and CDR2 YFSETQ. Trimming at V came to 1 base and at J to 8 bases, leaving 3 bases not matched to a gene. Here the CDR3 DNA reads TGCGCCAGCAGCTTGAGGACAGGGGAGGGCTACACCTTC. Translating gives CASSLRTGEGYTF.

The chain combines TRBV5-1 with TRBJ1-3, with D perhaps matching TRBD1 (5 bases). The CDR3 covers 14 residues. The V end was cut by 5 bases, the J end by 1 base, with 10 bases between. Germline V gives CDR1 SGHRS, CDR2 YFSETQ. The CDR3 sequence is CASSLGASGNTIYF. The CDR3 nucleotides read TGCGCCAGCAGTCTTGGGGCGTCTGGAAACACCATATATTTT.

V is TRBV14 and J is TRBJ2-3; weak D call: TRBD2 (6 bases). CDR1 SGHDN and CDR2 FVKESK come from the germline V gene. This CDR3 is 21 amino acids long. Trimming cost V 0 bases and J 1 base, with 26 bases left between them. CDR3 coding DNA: TGTGCCAGCAGCCAAGATTGGACGGGGGTTGTGAGTTGGGCGGGCACAGATACGCAGTATTTT. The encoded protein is CASSQDWTGVVSWAGTDTQYF.

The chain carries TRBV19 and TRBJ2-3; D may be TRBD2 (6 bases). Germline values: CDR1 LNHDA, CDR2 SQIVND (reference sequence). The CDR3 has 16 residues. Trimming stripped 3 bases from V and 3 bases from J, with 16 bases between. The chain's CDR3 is CASSMVGRGTTDTQYF. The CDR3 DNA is TGTGCCAGTAGTATGGTTGGCCGGGGGACTACAGATACGCAGTATTTT.

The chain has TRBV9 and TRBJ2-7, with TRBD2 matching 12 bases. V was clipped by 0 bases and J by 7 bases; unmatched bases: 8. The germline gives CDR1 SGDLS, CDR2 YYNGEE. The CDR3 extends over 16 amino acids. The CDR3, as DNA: TGTGCCAGCAGCGTAGGGCTAGCGGGAGGGTTGGGAGAGCAGTACTTC. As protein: CASSVGLAGGLGEQYF. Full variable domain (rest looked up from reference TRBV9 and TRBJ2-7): DSGVTQTPKHLITATGQRVTLRCSPRSGDLSVYWYQQSLDQGLQFLIQYYNGEERAKGNILERFSAQQFPDLHSELNLSSLELGDSALYFCASSVGLAGGLGEQYFGPGTRLTVT.

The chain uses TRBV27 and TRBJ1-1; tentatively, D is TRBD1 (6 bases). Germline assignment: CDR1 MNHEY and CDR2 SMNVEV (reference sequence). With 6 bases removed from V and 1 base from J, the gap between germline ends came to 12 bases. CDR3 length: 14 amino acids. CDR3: CASRNRETNTEAFF. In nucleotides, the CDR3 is TGTGCCAGCAGAAACAGGGAGACGAACACTGAAGCTTTCTTT.